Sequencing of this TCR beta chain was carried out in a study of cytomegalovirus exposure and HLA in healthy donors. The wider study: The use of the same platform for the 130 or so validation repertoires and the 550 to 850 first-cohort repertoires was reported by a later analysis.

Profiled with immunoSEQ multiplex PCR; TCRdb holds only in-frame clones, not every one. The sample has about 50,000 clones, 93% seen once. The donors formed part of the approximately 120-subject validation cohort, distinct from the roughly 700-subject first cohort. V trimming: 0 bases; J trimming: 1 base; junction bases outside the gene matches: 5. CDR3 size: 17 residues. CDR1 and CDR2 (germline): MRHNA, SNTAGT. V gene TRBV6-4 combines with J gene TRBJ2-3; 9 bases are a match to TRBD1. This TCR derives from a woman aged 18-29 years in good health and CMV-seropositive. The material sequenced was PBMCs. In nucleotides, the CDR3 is TGTGCCAGCAGTGACTCCGCGACAGGGGGAGGCACAGATACGCAGTATTTT. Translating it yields CASSDSATGGGTDTQYF.